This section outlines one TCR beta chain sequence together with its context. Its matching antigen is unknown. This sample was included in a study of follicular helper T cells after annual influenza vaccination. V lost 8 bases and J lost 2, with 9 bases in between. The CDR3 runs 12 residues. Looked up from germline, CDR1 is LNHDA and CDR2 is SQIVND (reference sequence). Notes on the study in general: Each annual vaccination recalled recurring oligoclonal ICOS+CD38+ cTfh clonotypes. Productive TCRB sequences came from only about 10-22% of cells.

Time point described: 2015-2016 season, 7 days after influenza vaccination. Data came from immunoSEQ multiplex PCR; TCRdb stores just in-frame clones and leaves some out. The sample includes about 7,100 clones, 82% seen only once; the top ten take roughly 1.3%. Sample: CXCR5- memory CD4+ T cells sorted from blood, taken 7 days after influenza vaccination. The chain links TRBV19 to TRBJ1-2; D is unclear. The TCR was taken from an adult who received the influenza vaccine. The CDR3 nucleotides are TGTGCCAGTTACCGGCAGAACTATGGCTACACCTTC. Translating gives CASYRQNYGYTF.